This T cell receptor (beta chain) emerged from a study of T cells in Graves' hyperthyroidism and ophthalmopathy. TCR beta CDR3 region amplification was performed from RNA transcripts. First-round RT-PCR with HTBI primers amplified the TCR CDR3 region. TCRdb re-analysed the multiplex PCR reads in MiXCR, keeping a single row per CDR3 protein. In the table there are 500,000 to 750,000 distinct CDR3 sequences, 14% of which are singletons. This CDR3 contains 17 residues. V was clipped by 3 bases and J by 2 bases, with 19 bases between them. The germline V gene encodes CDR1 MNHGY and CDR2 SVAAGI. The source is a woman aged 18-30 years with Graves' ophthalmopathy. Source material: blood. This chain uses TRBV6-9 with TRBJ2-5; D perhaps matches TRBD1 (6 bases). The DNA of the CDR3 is TGTGCCAGCAGTTACTCGTATCAAGGGGGTGGGCAAGAGACCCAGTACTTC. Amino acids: CASSYSYQGGGQETQYF.